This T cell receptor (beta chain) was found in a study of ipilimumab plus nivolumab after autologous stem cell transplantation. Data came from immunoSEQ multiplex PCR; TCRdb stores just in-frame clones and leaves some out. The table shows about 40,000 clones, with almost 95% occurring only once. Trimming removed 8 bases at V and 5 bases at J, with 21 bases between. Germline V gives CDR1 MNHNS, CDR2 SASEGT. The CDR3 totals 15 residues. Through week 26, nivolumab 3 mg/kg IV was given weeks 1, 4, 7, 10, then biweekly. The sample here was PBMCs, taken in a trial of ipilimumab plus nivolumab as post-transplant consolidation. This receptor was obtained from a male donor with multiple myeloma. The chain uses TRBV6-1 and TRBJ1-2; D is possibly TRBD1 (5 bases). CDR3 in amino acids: CASSDPRGWGYGYTF. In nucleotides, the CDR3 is TGTGCCAGCTCTGACCCCCGGGGCTGGGGGTATGGCTACACCTTC.